This TCR beta chain was identified in a study of T cell responses to AZD1222 COVID-19 vaccine. Points from the study as a whole: Regions 160-218 and 743-854 dominated among vaccine-associated CD4 TCRs spanning spike. Unmutated variant regions are reportedly targeted by nearly half of spike-specific TCRs.

Clones were sequenced by immunoSEQ multiplex PCR, and TCRdb holds only the in-frame ones, with some missing. This sample has some 150,000 clones; roughly 93% occur once, and the top ten carry more than 1.5%. Per the germline V gene, CDR1 is LNHDA and CDR2 is SQIVND (reference sequence). V trimming: 1 base; J trimming: 5 bases; junction bases outside the gene matches: 1. The CDR3 runs to 15 residues. Whether given at about 4 or about 12 weeks, second doses were pooled. A note on this clone: Antigen unknown.

The V gene is TRBV19, the J gene TRBJ1-5; the match to TRBD1 covers 11 bases. This clonotype was obtained from an adult who received the AZD1222 COVID-19 vaccine. Sequenced here: peripheral blood, sampled 28 days after the second AZD1222 dose. In DNA, the CDR3 is TGTGCCAGTAGTATAGGGACAGGGGGCCATCAGCCCCAGCATTTT. The encoded protein is CASSIGTGGHQPQHF.